The 22 T cell receptor beta chains presented below share a single source sample, sequenced in a study of prognosis after radiotherapy for stage I lung cancer. With two-round multiplex PCR, TCR beta CDR3 sequences were amplified from genomic DNA. First-round PCR, the initial amplification, used primers specific to each TRBV and TRBJ gene. TCRdb called the multiplex PCR reads again in MiXCR, with one record for every CDR3 protein. The sample consists of 20,000 to 30,000 distinct CDR3 sequences, around 40% of them appearing once. Here the sequenced sample was PBMCs, taken before or after stereotactic body radiation therapy (not recorded which). The receptors were sampled from a donor over 45 with non-small cell lung cancer.

This chain uses TRBV5-1 with TRBJ1-3; D remains unclear. Germline V gene data show CDR1 as SGHRS and CDR2 as YFSETQ. The CDR3 has 16 residues. V was shortened by 1 base and J by 0 bases, with 11 bases between the two germline ends. CDR3 in amino acids: CASSLSLPGSGNTIYF. The CDR3 DNA follows: TGCGCCAGCAGCTTGTCCCTTCCGGGCTCTGGAAACACCATATATTTT.

This clonotype was seen repeatedly, ten times or more. This chain links TRBV7-9 with TRBJ1-1; tentative D call: TRBD1 (5 bases). CDR1 and CDR2 (germline): SEHNR, FQNEAQ (reference sequence). CDR3 length: 15 amino acids. The ends were cut back, 2 bases at V and 3 bases at J, with 13 bases in the middle. In nucleotides, the CDR3 is TGTGCCAGCAGCTTAAGTACGGGCAGGGACACTGAAGCTTTCTTT. This gives the protein CASSLSTGRDTEAFF.

This clonotype was seen many times. The chain joins TRBV6-1 to TRBJ1-5; D unclear. Germline V gene data show CDR1 as MNHNS and CDR2 as SASEGT. V lost 6 bases and J 9 bases, leaving 12 bases between the germline ends. The CDR3 sequence is 12 residues long. The CDR3 is CASRVITGPQHF. The DNA for the CDR3 is TGTGCCAGCAGAGTAATCACGGGGCCCCAGCATTTT.

In its sample, this clonotype was seen many times. The rearrangement uses TRBV6-5 and TRBJ1-4; D may be TRBD1 (6 bases). V lost 2 bases and J 8 bases, leaving 15 bases between the germline ends. Germline V lookup: CDR1 MNHEY, CDR2 SVGAGI. CDR3 size: 15 residues. CDR3 bases: TGTGCCAGCAGTTACAATGGCAGGGGTAGGGAAAAACTGTTTTTT. Translating it yields CASSYNGRGREKLFF.

This clonotype was seen many times. The chain recombines TRBV5-4 with TRBJ2-7, with D maybe TRBD2 (5 bases). The germline CDR1 and CDR2 sequences are SGHNT and YYREEE (reference sequence). Trimming removed 1 base from V and 1 base from J, with 6 bases in between. The CDR3 sequence is 13 residues long. CDR3 protein: CASSLRGSYEQYF. CDR3 DNA: TGTGCCAGCAGCTTGCGGGGTTCCTACGAGCAGTACTTC.

This clonotype was found once. It is likely a read error: a sequence one base away is far more abundant. This chain joins TRBV6-9 and TRBJ2-7; possible D gene TRBD2, 7 bases. The CDR3 consists of 18 residues. Germline V gene lookup returns CDR1 MNHGY and CDR2 SVAAGI. The CDR3 DNA reads as TGTGCCGGCAGTTCCTTGTTCGAGTGGGGGGGCGAGTTTTACGAGCAGTACTTC. Translation: CAGSSLFEWGGEFYEQYF.

This clonotype was counted ten times or more. The V gene is TRBV30, the J gene TRBJ2-3, with D perhaps TRBD2 (5 bases). Germline CDR1 and CDR2: GTSNPN and SVGIG (reference sequence). The CDR3 is 14 residues long. V was shortened by 3 bases and J by 1 base, with 11 bases between the two germline ends. The CDR3 region is CAWRAPGGTDTQYF. DNA of the CDR3: TGTGCCTGGAGAGCCCCCGGGGGCACAGATACGCAGTATTTT.

This clonotype is medium-sized within its sample. The rearrangement links TRBV27 to TRBJ2-1; D not certain. Germline CDR1 is MNHEY and CDR2 is SMNVEV (reference sequence). The CDR3 has 14 residues. V was pared by 5 bases and J by 6 bases, with 14 bases between. The CDR3 sequence: CASSRSNPRNEQFF. Here the CDR3 DNA reads TGTGCCAGCAGTAGGAGCAACCCCCGCAATGAGCAGTTCTTC.

V gene TRBV6-1 combines with J gene TRBJ1-2; perhaps TRBD1 as D (5 bases). Germline assignment: CDR1 MNHNS and CDR2 SASEGT. The V and J ends lost 6 bases and 8 bases respectively, with 13 bases between them. The CDR3 covers 12 residues. The CDR3 DNA sequence: TGTGCCAGCAGGCACGGGGGAGAGGGCTACACCTTC. It specifies CASRHGGEGYTF.

Comment on this clonotype: Mismatch with germline at one junction end may stem from a read error. The chain has TRBV7-3 and TRBJ1-3; TRBD1 agrees at 7 bases. The germline V gene encodes CDR1 SGHTA and CDR2 FQGTGA. The CDR3 length is 16 residues. CDR3 sequence (DNA): TGTGTCAGCAGCTCGCGTAACCGGGACAGATTAAAGACCATATATTTT. Translation gives CVSSSRNRDRLKTIYF.

This clonotype was detected only a few times. This may be a read error: a much more frequent sequence differs by one nucleotide. V is TRBV3-1 and J is TRBJ2-3, with D unclear. Trimming removed 1 base from V and 4 bases from J, with 6 bases in between. The CDR3 is made up of 13 amino acids. The germline V gene has CDR1 LGHDT and CDR2 YNNKEL (reference sequence). The CDR3 region is CASSQALSDTQYF. In DNA form, the CDR3 reads TGTGCCAGCAGCCAAGCTCTTTCAGATACGCAGTATTTT.

Concerning this clonotype itself: A far larger clone is one base from this, pointing to a likely read error. The chain carries TRBV6-8 and TRBJ1-6, with D uncertain. The CDR3 extends over 15 amino acids. Germline CDR1 is MNHGY and CDR2 is SAAAGT. The ends were cut back, 7 bases at V and 10 bases at J, with 20 bases in the middle. CDR3 sequence reads: CASTTRNRWKSPLHF. DNA of the CDR3: TGTGCCAGCACCACGCGGAATAGATGGAAATCACCCCTCCACTTT.

This clonotype appeared once. V and J are TRBV6-1 and TRBJ2-2; D is possibly TRBD1 (6 bases). Looked up from germline, CDR1 is MNHNS and CDR2 is SASEGT. The CDR3 is 15 residues long. The V and J ends lost 7 bases and 7 bases respectively, with 19 bases between them. The CDR3, as DNA: TGTGCCAGCATTTTTGTGCAGGGGATGGGCGGGGAGCTGTTTTTT. As protein: CASIFVQGMGGELFF.

This clonotype has a count of ten or more. This rearrangement joins TRBV28 to TRBJ2-4; 8 positions match TRBD1. V was clipped by 7 bases and J by 0 bases; unmatched bases: 11. CDR3 length equals 17 residues. Germline loops: CDR1 MDHEN, CDR2 SYDVKM. The CDR3 DNA reads as TGTGCCAGCATACCGGGACAGGTAACGCTAGCCAAAAACATTCAGTACTTC. Encoded protein: CASIPGQVTLAKNIQYF.

Of note for this clonotype: A read error likely explains this, since a far larger clone differs by one base. The chain couples TRBV6-4 to TRBJ2-1; the D is unclear. The CDR3 is 11 residues long. V was pared by 5 bases and J by 5 bases, with 4 bases between. Germline V CDR1 and CDR2: MRHNA, SNTAGT. The CDR3 region has the DNA TGTGCCAGCAGTAGAAACAATGAGCAGTTCTTC. It codes for CASSRNNEQFF.

The chain couples TRBV14 to TRBJ2-2; 11 positions match TRBD1. Germline loops: CDR1 SGHDN, CDR2 FVKESK. The CDR3 runs to 15 residues. Trimming cost V 4 bases and J 8 bases; bases outside gene matches: 6. The CDR3 sequence is CASSRTGGFYGELFF. In DNA form, the CDR3 reads TGTGCCAGCAGCCGGACAGGGGGCTTTTATGGGGAGCTGTTTTTT.

Notes on this clonotype: Germline is not matched at one junction end, which may reflect a read error. The chain recombines TRBV6-5 with TRBJ2-1; 7 nucleotides align to TRBD1. Germline CDR1 is MNHEY and CDR2 is SVGAGI. The CDR3 consists of 16 residues. CDR3 coding DNA: TGTGCCCGCAGTTATGGACAGGACCTATCAGGCAATGAGCAGTTCTTC. This encodes CARSYGQDLSGNEQFF.

Turning to this clonotype: Only one base separates this from a far larger clonotype, so it likely reflects a read error. The V gene is TRBV19, the J gene TRBJ2-6; 14 positions agree with TRBD2. The germline gives CDR1 LNHDA, CDR2 SQIVND (reference sequence). This CDR3 comprises 13 residues. DNA of the CDR3: TGTGACAGTAGTACGGGGACTAGCGGGAGCGTGTACTTC. It translates to CDSSTGTSGSVYF.

This clonotype was observed a handful of times. This may be a read error, as it is one base from a much larger clone. The chain is built from TRBV13 and TRBJ1-1, with 7 positions matching TRBD1. CDR3 length: 12 amino acids. Germline V lookup: CDR1 PRHDT, CDR2 FYEKMQ (reference sequence). V lost 7 bases to trimming and J lost 11 bases; unmatched junction nucleotides: 10. CDR3: CASNPRGRLAFF. The CDR3 DNA reads TGTGCCAGCAACCCAAGGGGGCGACTGGCTTTCTTT.

This clonotype showed up many times. The rearrangement uses TRBV7-9 and TRBJ1-2; D unresolved. The germline CDR1 and CDR2 sequences are SEHNR and FQNEAQ (reference sequence). CDR3 size: 16 residues. Trimming shortened V by 4 bases and J by 0 bases, and 15 bases separated the two germline ends. The CDR3: CASSWDFGPTNYGYTF. The DNA for the CDR3 is TGTGCCAGCAGCTGGGATTTTGGACCAACTAACTATGGCTACACCTTC.

This clonotype has ten or more counts. Compared with germline, one end of the junction differs, possibly owing to a read error. The gene calls are TRBV18 and TRBJ2-3; 11 nucleotides line up with TRBD2. This CDR3 has 17 amino acids. Germline V gene data show CDR1 as KGHSH and CDR2 as LQKENI. The CDR3 sequence is CASSPQISGRGPDTQYF. CDR3 DNA sequence: TGTGCTAGCTCACCACAAATTAGCGGGAGGGGCCCAGATACGCAGTATTTT.

This clonotype was counted ten times or more. V is TRBV30 and J is TRBJ1-6, with TRBD1 matching over 8 bases. Trimming took 2 bases from V and 7 from J; bases not matched to a gene: 4. The CDR3 has 14 amino acids. Germline-derived CDR1 and CDR2 are GTSNPN and SVGIG (reference sequence). Written as DNA, the CDR3 is TGTGCCTGGAGTAGGTACAGGGGGAATTCACCCCTCCACTTT. Translated, it gives CAWSRYRGNSPLHF.